This TCR beta chain was captured in a study of blood T cell repertoires in COVID-19. On the study more broadly: Acute-phase and convalescent COVID-19 samples originated in the United States, Italy and Spain. PBMCs, B-cell-depleted T cells, or T cells provided the cDNA or gDNA that made up the material.

The authors' processing: Amplified reference gene primers provided the basis for estimating nucleated cell counts. Profiling relied on immunoSEQ multiplex PCR, and the TCRdb table lists in-frame clones only, not all of them. V and J calls and clone size come straight from that table; D and trimming were deduced from the DNA. This sample carries a few hundred thousand clones, around 85% of them seen once, and the ten largest clones take more than 3%. The CDR3 sequence is 13 residues long. Germline assignment: CDR1 DFQATT and CDR2 SNEGSKA (reference sequence). V was pared by 3 bases and J by 5 bases, with 13 bases between. This clone appeared once.

Sequencing was performed on peripheral blood. V gene TRBV20-1 combines with J gene TRBJ1-1; D is possibly TRBD1 (5 bases). The TCR comes from a woman aged 18 to 35 with acute or convalescent COVID-19. CDR3 region: CSASSGMRTEAFF. The CDR3 DNA reads TGCAGTGCTAGTTCAGGGATGAGGACTGAAGCTTTCTTT.